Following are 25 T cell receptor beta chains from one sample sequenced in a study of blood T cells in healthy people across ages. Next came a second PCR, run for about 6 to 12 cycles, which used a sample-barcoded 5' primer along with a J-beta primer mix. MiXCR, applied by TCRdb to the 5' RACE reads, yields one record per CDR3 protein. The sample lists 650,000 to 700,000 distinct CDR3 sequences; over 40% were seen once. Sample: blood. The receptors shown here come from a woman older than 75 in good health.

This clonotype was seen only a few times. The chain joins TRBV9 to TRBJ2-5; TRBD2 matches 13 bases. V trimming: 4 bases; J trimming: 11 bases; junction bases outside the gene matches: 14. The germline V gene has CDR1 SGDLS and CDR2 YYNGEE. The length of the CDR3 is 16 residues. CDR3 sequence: CASSLSGTSGMDEQYF. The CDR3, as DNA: TGTGCCAGCAGCCTATCCGGGACTAGCGGGATGGATGAGCAGTACTTC.

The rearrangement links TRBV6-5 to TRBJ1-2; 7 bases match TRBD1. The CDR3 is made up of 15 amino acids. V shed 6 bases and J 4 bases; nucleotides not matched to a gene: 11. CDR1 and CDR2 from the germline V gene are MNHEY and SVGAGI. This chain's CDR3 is CASSLGGAGGYGYTF. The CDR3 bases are TGTGCCAGCAGCTTAGGGGGGGCAGGGGGCTATGGCTACACCTTC.

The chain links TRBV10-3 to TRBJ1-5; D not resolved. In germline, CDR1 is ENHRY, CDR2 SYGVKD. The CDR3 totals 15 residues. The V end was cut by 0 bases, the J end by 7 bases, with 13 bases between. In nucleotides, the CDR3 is TGTGCCATCAGTGAGTCGATGGGAGGAGGACAGCCCCAGCATTTT. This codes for CAISESMGGGQPQHF.

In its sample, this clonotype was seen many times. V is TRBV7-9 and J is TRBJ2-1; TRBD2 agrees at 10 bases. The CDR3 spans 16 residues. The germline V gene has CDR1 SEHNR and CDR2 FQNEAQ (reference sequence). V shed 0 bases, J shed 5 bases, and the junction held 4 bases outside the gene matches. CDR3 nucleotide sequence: TGTGCCAGCAGCTTAGCTCTAGCGGGGGAGCACAATGAGCAGTTCTTC. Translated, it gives CASSLALAGEHNEQFF.

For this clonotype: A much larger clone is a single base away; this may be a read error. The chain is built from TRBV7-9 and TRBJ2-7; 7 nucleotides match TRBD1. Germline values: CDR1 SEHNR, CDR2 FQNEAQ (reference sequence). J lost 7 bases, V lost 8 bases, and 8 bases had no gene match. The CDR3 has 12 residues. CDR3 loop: CASGQDTHEQYF. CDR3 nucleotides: TGTGCCAGCGGACAGGACACCCATGAGCAGTACTTC.

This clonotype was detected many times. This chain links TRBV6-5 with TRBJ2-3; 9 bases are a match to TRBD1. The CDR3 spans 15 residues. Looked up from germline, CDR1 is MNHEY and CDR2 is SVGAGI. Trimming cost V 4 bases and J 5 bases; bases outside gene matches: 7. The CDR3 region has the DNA TGTGCCAGCAGTTCTTACAGGGGGCATGTAGATACGCAGTATTTT. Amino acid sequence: CASSSYRGHVDTQYF.

In DNA form, the CDR3 reads TGTGCCAGCAGGCCGGGACAGAGACTCCTCTTCTCTGGAAACACCATATATTTT. Translating gives CASRPGQRLLFSGNTIYF. V usage is TRBV12-3 or TRBV12-4 and J usage is TRBJ1-3, with 7 bases that match TRBD1. The CDR3 totals 18 residues. With 6 bases clipped from V and 0 bases from J, the junction kept 14 bases outside the gene matches.

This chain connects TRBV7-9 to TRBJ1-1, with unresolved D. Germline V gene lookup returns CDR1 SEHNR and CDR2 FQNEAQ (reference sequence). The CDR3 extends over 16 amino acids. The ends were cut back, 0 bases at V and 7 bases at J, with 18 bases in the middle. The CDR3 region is CASSLALADSLLEAFF. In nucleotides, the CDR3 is TGTGCCAGCAGCTTAGCGCTGGCAGATTCCTTACTTGAAGCTTTCTTT.

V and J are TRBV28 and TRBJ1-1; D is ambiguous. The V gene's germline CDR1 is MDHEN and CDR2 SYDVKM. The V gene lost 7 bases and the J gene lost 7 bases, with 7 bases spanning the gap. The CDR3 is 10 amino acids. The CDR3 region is CASMSIEAFF. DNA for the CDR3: TGTGCCAGCATGTCGATTGAAGCTTTCTTT.

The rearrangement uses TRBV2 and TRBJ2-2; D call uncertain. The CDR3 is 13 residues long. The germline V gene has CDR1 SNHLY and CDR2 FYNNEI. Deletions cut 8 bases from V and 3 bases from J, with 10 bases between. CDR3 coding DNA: TGTGCCAGCTGCAGGAGCTACACCGGGGAGCTGTTTTTT. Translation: CASCRSYTGELFF.

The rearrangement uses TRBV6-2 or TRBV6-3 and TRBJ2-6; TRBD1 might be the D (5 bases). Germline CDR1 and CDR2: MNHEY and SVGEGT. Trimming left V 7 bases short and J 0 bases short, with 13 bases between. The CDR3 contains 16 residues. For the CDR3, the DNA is TGTGCCAGCACCCAGGCAGGGAACTCTGGGGCCAACGTCCTGACTTTC. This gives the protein CASTQAGNSGANVLTF.

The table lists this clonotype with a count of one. DNA for the CDR3: TGTGCCAGCAGCTTAGGCGGGAGAGATGTTACCATTCAGTACTTC. This codes for CASSLGGRDVTIQYF. The chain combines TRBV7-9 with TRBJ2-4, with 7 positions matching TRBD2. Germline-derived CDR1 and CDR2 are SEHNR and FQNEAQ (reference sequence). The V segment lost 1 base and the J segment 9 bases; nucleotides outside the gene matches: 9. The CDR3 has 15 amino acids.

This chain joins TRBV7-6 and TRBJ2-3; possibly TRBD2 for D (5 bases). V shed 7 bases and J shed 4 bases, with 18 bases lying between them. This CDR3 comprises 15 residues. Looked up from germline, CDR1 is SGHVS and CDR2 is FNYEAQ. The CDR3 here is CASKLNPGLADTQYF. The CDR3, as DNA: TGTGCCAGCAAACTAAACCCGGGATTGGCAGATACGCAGTATTTT.

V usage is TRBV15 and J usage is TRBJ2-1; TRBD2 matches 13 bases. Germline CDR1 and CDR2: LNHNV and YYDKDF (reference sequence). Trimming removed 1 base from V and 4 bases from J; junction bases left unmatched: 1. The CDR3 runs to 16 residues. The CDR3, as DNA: TGTGCCACCAGCAGAGGGACTAGCGGGAGATACAATGAGCAGTTCTTC. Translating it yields CATSRGTSGRYNEQFF. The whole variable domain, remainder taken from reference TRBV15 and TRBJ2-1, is DAMVIQNPRYQVTQFGKPVTLSCSQTLNHNVMYWYQQKSSQAPKLLFHYYDKDFNNEADTPDNFQSRRPNTSFCFLDIRSPGLGDTAMYLCATSRGTSGRYNEQFFGPGTRLTVL.

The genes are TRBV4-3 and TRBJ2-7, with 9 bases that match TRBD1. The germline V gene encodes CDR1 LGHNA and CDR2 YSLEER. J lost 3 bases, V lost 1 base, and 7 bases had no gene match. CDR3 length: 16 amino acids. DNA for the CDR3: TGCGCCAGCAGCCAAGGTGCGACAGGGGGAATCTACGAGCAGTACTTC. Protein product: CASSQGATGGIYEQYF.

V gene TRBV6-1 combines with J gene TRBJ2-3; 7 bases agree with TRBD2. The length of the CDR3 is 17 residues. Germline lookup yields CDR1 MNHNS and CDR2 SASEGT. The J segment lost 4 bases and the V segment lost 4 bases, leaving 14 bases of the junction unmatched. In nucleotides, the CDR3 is TGTGCCAGCAGTGGGGGCGGGGGTGTTGGATTTTCAGATACGCAGTATTTT. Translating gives CASSGGGGVGFSDTQYF.

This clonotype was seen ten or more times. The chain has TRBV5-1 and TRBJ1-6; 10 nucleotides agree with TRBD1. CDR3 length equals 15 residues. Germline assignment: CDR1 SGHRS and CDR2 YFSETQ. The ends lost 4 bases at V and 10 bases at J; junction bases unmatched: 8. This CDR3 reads CASSQTGTGVSPLHF. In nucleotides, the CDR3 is TGCGCCAGCAGCCAGACCGGGACAGGGGTATCACCCCTCCACTTT.

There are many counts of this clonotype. In nucleotides, the CDR3 is TGCGCCAGCAGCTTACTGGGGAGGCGGAATGAGCAGTTCTTC. Its protein is CASSLLGRRNEQFF. V is TRBV5-1 and J is TRBJ2-1, with a possible D match to TRBD2 (6 bases). The CDR3 is 14 amino acids. V lost 2 bases and J lost 7, with 13 bases in between. CDR1 and CDR2 (germline): SGHRS, YFSETQ.

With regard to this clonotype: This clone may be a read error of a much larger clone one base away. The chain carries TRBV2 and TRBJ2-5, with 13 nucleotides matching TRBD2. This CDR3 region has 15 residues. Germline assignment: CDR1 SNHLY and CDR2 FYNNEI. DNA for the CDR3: TGTGCCAGCAGTGACGGACTAGCGGGGGAAGAGACCCGGTACTTC. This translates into CASSDGLAGEETRYF.

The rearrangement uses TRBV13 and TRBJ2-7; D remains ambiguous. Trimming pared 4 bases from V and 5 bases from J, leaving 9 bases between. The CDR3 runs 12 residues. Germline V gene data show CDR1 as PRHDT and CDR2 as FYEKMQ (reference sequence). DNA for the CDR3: TGTGCCAGCAGCTCTCGCCCGAACGAGCAGTACTTC. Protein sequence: CASSSRPNEQYF.

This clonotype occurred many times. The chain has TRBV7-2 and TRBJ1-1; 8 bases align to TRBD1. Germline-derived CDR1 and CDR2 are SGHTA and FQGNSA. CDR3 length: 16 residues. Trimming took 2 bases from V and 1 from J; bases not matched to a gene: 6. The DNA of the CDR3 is TGTGCCAGCAGCTTATTTCAGGGGGCAGGGAACACTGAAGCTTTCTTT. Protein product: CASSLFQGAGNTEAFF.

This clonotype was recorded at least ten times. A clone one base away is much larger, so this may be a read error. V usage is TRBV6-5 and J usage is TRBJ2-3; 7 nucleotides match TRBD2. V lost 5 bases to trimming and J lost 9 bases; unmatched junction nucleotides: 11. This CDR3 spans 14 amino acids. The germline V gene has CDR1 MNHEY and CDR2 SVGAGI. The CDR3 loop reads CASSDAGVRGTQYF. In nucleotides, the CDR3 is TGTGCCAGCAGTGACGCGGGAGTGAGAGGGACGCAGTATTTT.

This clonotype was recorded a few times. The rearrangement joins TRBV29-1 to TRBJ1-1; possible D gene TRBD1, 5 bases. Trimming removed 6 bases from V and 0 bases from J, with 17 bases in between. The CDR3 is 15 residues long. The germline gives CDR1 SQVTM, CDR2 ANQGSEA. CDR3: CSVLRTREMNTEAFF. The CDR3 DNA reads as TGCAGCGTCCTCAGGACCAGGGAAATGAACACTGAAGCTTTCTTT.

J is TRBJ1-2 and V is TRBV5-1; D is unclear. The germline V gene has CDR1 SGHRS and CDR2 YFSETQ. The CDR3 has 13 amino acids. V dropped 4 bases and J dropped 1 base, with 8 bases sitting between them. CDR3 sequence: CASSQDDNYGYTF. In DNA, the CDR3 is TGCGCCAGCAGCCAGGACGATAACTATGGCTACACCTTC.

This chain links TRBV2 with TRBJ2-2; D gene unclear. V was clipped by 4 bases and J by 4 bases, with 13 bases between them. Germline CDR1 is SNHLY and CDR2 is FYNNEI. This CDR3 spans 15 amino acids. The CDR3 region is CASSVNHTSTGELFF. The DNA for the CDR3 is TGTGCCAGCAGTGTTAACCACACGAGCACCGGGGAGCTGTTTTTT.